Following are 26 T cell receptor beta chains from one sample sequenced in a study of blood T cell repertoires in COVID-19. Some clones are missing from TCRdb's copy, which holds only in-frame ones; the method was immunoSEQ multiplex PCR. The table includes about 150,000 clones, 87% detected once. Sequencing input: peripheral blood. These receptors all come from a man older than 75 with acute or convalescent COVID-19.

The rearrangement joins TRBV5-1 to TRBJ2-1; the D gene is possibly TRBD2 (5 bases). Germline CDR1 reads SGHRS; CDR2 reads YFSETQ. The CDR3 totals 15 residues. Trimming pared 2 bases from V and 6 bases from J, leaving 15 bases between. For the CDR3, the DNA is TGCGCCAGCAGCTTAGAGGGCCTCGTGCCCAATGAGCAGTTCTTC. This encodes CASSLEGLVPNEQFF.

This clone was seen just once. This rearrangement joins TRBV5-1 to TRBJ1-3; D uncertain. The V end lost 0 bases, the J end lost 4 bases, and 11 bases lay between the germline ends. The germline V gene has CDR1 SGHRS and CDR2 YFSETQ. The length of the CDR3 is 15 residues. The CDR3 is CASSLGTGGGNTIYF. DNA for the CDR3: TGCGCCAGCAGCTTGGGAACCGGCGGGGGAAACACCATATATTTT.

The chain links TRBV27 to TRBJ2-7; TRBD2 matches at 9 bases. Unmatched junction bases numbered 6, after V lost 4 bases and J lost 2 bases. The CDR3 loop spans 15 amino acids. CDR1 MNHEY and CDR2 SMNVEV come from the germline V gene (reference sequence). The CDR3: CASSSSSGGPYEQYF. CDR3 coding DNA: TGTGCCAGCAGTTCAAGTAGCGGGGGCCCCTACGAGCAGTACTTC.

The V call is TRBV11-2, the J call TRBJ2-1; D is possibly TRBD1 (5 bases). CDR1 is SGHAT and CDR2 is FQNNGV in the germline V gene. This CDR3 is 14 amino acids long. Trimming cost V 0 bases and J 6 bases, with 9 bases left between them. CDR3 sequence (DNA): TGTGCCAGCAGCTTAGACAGGGTTGCCAATGAGCAGTTCTTC. Translated: CASSLDRVANEQFF.

The chain couples TRBV30 to TRBJ1-6; D not resolved. In germline, CDR1 is GTSNPN, CDR2 SVGIG (reference sequence). Trimming stripped 4 bases from V and 7 bases from J, with 14 bases between. The length of the CDR3 is 14 residues. CDR3 amino acids: CAWNNGRANSPLHF. The DNA for the CDR3 is TGTGCCTGGAACAATGGGAGGGCGAATTCACCCCTCCACTTT.

This clone was seen a handful of times. The rearrangement joins TRBV28 to TRBJ2-1; 11 nucleotides agree with TRBD2. The CDR3 has 19 amino acids. After removal of 2 bases from V and 0 bases from J, the junction contained 9 bases not matched to a gene. The germline V gene has CDR1 MDHEN and CDR2 SYDVKM. For the CDR3, the DNA is TGTGCCAGCAGTTTACGGGGTAGCGGGAGGGGTCGCTCCTACAATGAGCAGTTCTTC. Residues: CASSLRGSGRGRSYNEQFF.

The chain carries TRBV28 and TRBJ2-5; 11 bases are shared with TRBD2. This CDR3 has 15 amino acids. Germline CDR1 and CDR2: MDHEN and SYDVKM. J lost 5 bases, V lost 5 bases, and 7 bases had no gene match. CDR3 nucleotides: TGTGCCAGCAGTACAAGACTAGCGGGGAGCGAGACCCAGTACTTC. It is translated as CASSTRLAGSETQYF.

Notes on this clone: The junction shows a germline mismatch at one end, possibly a read error. The chain links TRBV6-1 to TRBJ2-2; 15 nucleotides match TRBD2. In germline, CDR1 is MNHNS, CDR2 SASEGT. The length of the CDR3 is 18 residues. The CDR3: CASREGLAGGPGTGELFF. The CDR3, as DNA: TGTGCCAGCAGAGAAGGACTAGCGGGGGGGCCAGGCACCGGGGAGCTGTTTTTT.

The chain has TRBV7-8 and TRBJ2-1; 8 positions match TRBD2. V shed 3 bases and J 2 bases; nucleotides not matched to a gene: 6. The V gene's germline CDR1 is SGHVS and CDR2 FQNEAQ. The CDR3 sequence is 16 residues long. CDR3 amino acids: CASSLRTSGPYNEQFF. The CDR3 DNA follows: TGTGCCAGCAGCTTGCGAACTAGCGGTCCCTACAATGAGCAGTTCTTC.

The gene calls are TRBV23-1 and TRBJ1-2, with 11 bases aligning to TRBD1. TRBV23-1 is given ORF status, its function remaining uncertain. The CDR3 length is 15 residues. The J segment lost 2 bases and the V segment lost 4 bases, leaving 3 bases of the junction unmatched. The CDR3 reads CASSLGQGVNYGYTF. The CDR3 region has the DNA TGCGCCAGCAGTCTGGGACAGGGGGTGAACTATGGCTACACCTTC.

V gene TRBV10-3 combines with J gene TRBJ1-5; D might be TRBD1 (6 bases). The germline CDR1 and CDR2 sequences are ENHRY and SYGVKD. This CDR3 region has 13 residues. V lost 6 bases and J 5 bases, leaving 11 bases between the germline ends. The CDR3 sequence: CAIREDRDQPQHF. DNA for the CDR3: TGTGCCATCAGGGAGGACAGAGATCAGCCCCAGCATTTT.

The V and J genes are TRBV5-8 and TRBJ2-5, with D possibly matching TRBD2 (7 bases). CDR1 and CDR2 from the germline V gene are SGHTS and YDEGEE. V was cut by 4 bases and J by 5 bases, with 18 bases left in between. This CDR3 has 15 amino acids. CDR3 sequence reads: CASSPGQTGRETQYF. The DNA of the CDR3 is TGTGCCAGCAGCCCAGGACAGACCGGGAGGGAGACCCAGTACTTC.

The rearrangement links TRBV28 to TRBJ1-5; 9 bases map to TRBD1. The CDR3 loop spans 16 amino acids. Per germline, CDR1 MDHEN and CDR2 SYDVKM. With 6 bases clipped from V and 4 bases from J, the junction kept 10 bases outside the gene matches. CDR3 amino acids: CASSTRQGEVNQPQHF. Here the CDR3 DNA reads TGTGCCAGCAGCACCCGACAGGGGGAAGTGAATCAGCCCCAGCATTTT.

This chain joins TRBV6-5 and TRBJ1-6; D unclear. Germline lookup yields CDR1 MNHEY and CDR2 SVGAGI. V dropped 4 bases and J dropped 0 bases, with 10 bases sitting between them. The CDR3 totals 16 residues. The CDR3 coding sequence is TGTGCCAGCAGTTCCATTCCGAGCTCCTATAATTCACCCCTCCACTTT. Translation: CASSSIPSSYNSPLHF.

This chain joins TRBV5-1 and TRBJ2-3, with 7 positions matching TRBD2. The germline V gene has CDR1 SGHRS and CDR2 YFSETQ. V lost 2 bases, J lost 0 bases, and 9 bases stayed unmatched. The CDR3 sequence is 17 residues long. CDR3 bases: TGCGCCAGCAGCTTAATTCTTGGCGGGGGTAGCACAGATACGCAGTATTTT. Its translation is CASSLILGGGSTDTQYF.

The chain joins TRBV7-9 to TRBJ2-3; 11 bases are shared with TRBD1. Trimming removed 4 bases from V and 3 bases from J; junction bases left unmatched: 3. Germline lookup yields CDR1 SEHNR and CDR2 FQNEAQ (reference sequence). This CDR3 region has 15 residues. The CDR3 DNA sequence: TGTGCCAGCAGCTCGTGGGACAGGGGGACAGATACGCAGTATTTT. Translated, it gives CASSSWDRGTDTQYF.

The V gene is TRBV27, the J gene TRBJ1-2; possibly TRBD1 for D (5 bases). V lost 8 bases, J lost 2 bases, and 12 bases lay in between. Germline V gene data show CDR1 as MNHEY and CDR2 as SMNVEV (reference sequence). This CDR3 region has 13 residues. CDR3 sequence: CASALGGNYGYTF. CDR3 nucleotide sequence: TGTGCCAGCGCTCTCGGGGGGAACTATGGCTACACCTTC.

The gene calls are TRBV7-9 and TRBJ2-5, with D possibly TRBD1 on 6 matching bases. The germline V gene has CDR1 SEHNR and CDR2 FQNEAQ (reference sequence). V was pared by 3 bases and J by 3 bases, with 14 bases between. This CDR3 contains 15 residues. The DNA of the CDR3 is TGTGCCAGCAGCTTTCTGACCGGGACAAAAGAGACCCAGTACTTC. Residues: CASSFLTGTKETQYF.

The J gene is TRBJ1-2, the V gene TRBV5-8, with D unclear. Trimming removed 6 bases at V and 0 bases at J, with 15 bases between. The CDR3 spans 15 residues. The germline CDR1 and CDR2 sequences are SGHTS and YDEGEE. The CDR3 nucleotides read TGTGCCAGCATCTCGCCCGTGGGAGCTAACTATGGCTACACCTTC. Translated, it gives CASISPVGANYGYTF.

The J gene is TRBJ1-6, the V gene TRBV25-1; 7 bases align to TRBD1. CDR3 size: 14 residues. Germline V gene lookup returns CDR1 MGHDK and CDR2 SYGVNS. J gave up 7 bases and V 4 bases, and 4 bases lay outside the gene matches. CDR3 nucleotide sequence: TGTGCCAGCAGTGCAAAGACAGGGAATTCACCCCTCCACTTT. Protein: CASSAKTGNSPLHF.

This clone has only one observation. The chain recombines TRBV5-6 with TRBJ1-1, with D possibly being TRBD1 (5 bases). This CDR3 is built from 17 residues. The V gene's germline CDR1 is SGHDT and CDR2 YYEEEE. V was clipped by 4 bases and J by 0 bases, with 19 bases between them. In nucleotides, the CDR3 is TGTGCCAGCAGCCCTTGGGGGACTGCTATCATGAACACTGAAGCTTTCTTT. This translates into CASSPWGTAIMNTEAFF.

This clone was observed a handful of times. This chain connects TRBV6-4 to TRBJ2-1, with D tentatively TRBD1 (7 bases). The V end was cut by 6 bases, the J end by 2 bases, with 14 bases between. This CDR3 region has 15 residues. Germline V gene lookup returns CDR1 MRHNA and CDR2 SNTAGT. The CDR3 DNA reads as TGTGCCAGCAGCCCGACAGGGACTCCCTACAATGAGCAGTTCTTC. Translated, it gives CASSPTGTPYNEQFF.

This clone was observed a handful of times. V gene TRBV7-8 combines with J gene TRBJ2-7, with TRBD2 matching over 9 bases. Germline-derived CDR1 and CDR2 are SGHVS and FQNEAQ. The CDR3 covers 14 residues. Unmatched junction bases numbered 4, after V lost 3 bases and J lost 4 bases. Here the CDR3 reads CASSFLAGTYEQYF. As DNA, the CDR3 is TGTGCCAGCAGCTTTCTAGCGGGAACTTACGAGCAGTACTTC. Variable domain in full (rest from reference TRBV7-8 and TRBJ2-7): GAGVSQSPRYKVAKRGQDVALRCDPISGHVSLFWYQQALGQGPEFLTYFQNEAQLDKSGLPSDRFFAERPEGSVSTLKIQRTQQEDSAVYLCASSFLAGTYEQYFGPGTRLTVT.

This clone has only a few counts. The CDR3 spells CASSPTESGRNEQFF. CDR3 coding DNA: TGCGCCAGCAGTCCGACTGAGTCGGGTAGGAATGAGCAGTTCTTC. V is TRBV5-1 and J is TRBJ2-1; D is undetermined. The V gene's germline CDR1 is SGHRS and CDR2 YFSETQ. The V gene lost 5 bases and the J gene lost 7 bases, with 19 bases spanning the gap. CDR3 size: 15 residues.

About this clone itself: A junction boundary mismatches the germline segment, possibly from a read error. The J gene is TRBJ2-3, the V gene TRBV3-1 (or the pseudogene TRBV3-2); a possible D gene is TRBD2 (5 bases). Germline V gene lookup returns CDR1 LGHDT and CDR2 YNNKEL (reference sequence). This CDR3 region has 13 residues. The CDR3 sequence is CASSQGQRTGINF. The CDR3 nucleotides read TGTGCCAGCAGCCAAGGCCAGCGGACCGGTATAAACTTT.

This sequence joins TRBV2 and TRBJ2-7; D uncertain. Germline assignment: CDR1 SNHLY and CDR2 FYNNEI. The CDR3 consists of 11 residues. The germline V and J ends were trimmed by 4 bases and 5 bases, with 6 bases remaining between them. The CDR3 DNA reads as TGTGCCAGCAGTGTCCGCGACGAGCAGTACTTC. Translating gives CASSVRDEQYF.